These T cell receptor beta chains were read from a single sample in a study of blood T cell repertoires in COVID-19. TCRdb's copy holds only in-frame clones and misses some; the assay was immunoSEQ multiplex PCR. The data show some 270,000 clones, roughly 89% seen once. The sequenced sample consisted of peripheral blood. The receptors were sampled from a woman aged 40 to 55 who had recovered from COVID-19. Both conserved end residues are part of each CDR3. D genes are given only for firm matches. Clone size is given for some rows only: seen once, a few or many times, or a class if the clone is expanded.

>-|TRBD1|TRBJ1-2|TRBV19
TGTGCCAGTAGTATCCGTATCGGACAGGGAAACTCCCAATATGGCTACACCTTC
CASSIRIGQGNSQYGYTF
>-|-|TRBJ2-7|TRBV7-3
TGTGCCAGCAGCCCCTCCCGTAGGTACTTC
CASSPSRRYF
>-|-|TRBJ2-7|TRBV30
TGTGCCTGGAGTGTACTAGGCGGCGAGCAGTACTTC
CAWSVLGGEQYF
>-|TRBD1|TRBJ2-5|TRBV18
TGTGCCAGCTCATCGACAGGGAGCGAGACCCAGTACTTC
CASSSTGSETQYF
>once|TRBD1|TRBJ1-1|TRBV4-3
TGCGCCAGCAGCCGGACGGACAGGGAGAACACTGAAGCTTTCTTT
CASSRTDRENTEAFF
>-|TRBD2|TRBJ2-1|TRBV7-6
TGTGCCAGCAGCTCACAACTAGCGGCCTTGAGCTCCTACAATGAGCAGTTCTTC
CASSSQLAALSSYNEQFF
>-|-|TRBJ1-2|TRBV27
TGTGCCAGCAGTCCCCCCTACCTCAGGCCCGGCTACACCTTC
CASSPPYLRPGYTF
>-|TRBD2|TRBJ2-3|TRBV6-5
TGTGCCGTCCGCCTAGGGACTAGTTCTACGCAGTATTTT
CAVRLGTSSTQYF
>once|TRBD2|TRBJ2-7|TRBV4-1
TGCGCCAGCAGCCTAACTAGCGGGGACGAGCAGTACTTC
CASSLTSGDEQYF
>-|TRBD1|TRBJ1-2|TRBV20-1
TGCAGTGCTATTGAAGGGGGCGGTGGCTACACCTTC
CSAIEGGGGYTF
>-|-|TRBJ1-5|TRBV12-3/TRBV12-4
TGTGCCAGCAGTGGAGACGATCAGCCCCAGCATTTT
CASSGDDQPQHF
>-|-|TRBJ1-2|TRBV4-3
TGCGCCAGCAGCCAAGGGTCAGGGGCTAAGGGCGGCTACACCTTC
CASSQGSGAKGGYTF
>once|TRBD2|TRBJ2-5|TRBV6-5
TGTGCCAGCCGGACTAGCGGGGGCTGGGAGACCCAGTACTTC
CASRTSGGWETQYF
>-|-|TRBJ2-6|TRBV29-1
TGCAGCGCGTCTTCGGGGACAATCGCCGGGGCCAACGTCCTGACTTTC
CSASSGTIAGANVLTF
>few|TRBD1|TRBJ1-5|TRBV28
TGTGCCAGCGGACGGACAGGGCTCAGGGGTCAGCCCCAGCATTTT
CASGRTGLRGQPQHF
>-|-|TRBJ1-2|TRBV19
TGTGCCAGTAGTATCCGGTTCACTCCCATCAACTATGGCTACACCTTC
CASSIRFTPINYGYTF
>once|-|TRBJ2-5|TRBV10-1
TGCGCCAGAGAGGGGACCCAGTACTTC
CAREGTQYF